The 26 T cell receptor beta chains below were found in one sample sequenced in a study of cytomegalovirus exposure and HLA in healthy donors. PCR amplification relied on 60 Vbeta primers (plus 13 Jbeta primers). The table came from immunoSEQ multiplex PCR; TCRdb's copy has only in-frame clones and leaves some out. The table shows about 110,000 clones, with about 74% occurring only once. Sequenced material: PBMCs. All receptors come from a woman aged 35 to 49 in good health and CMV-seropositive.

The V call is TRBV6-6, the J call TRBJ2-3; TRBD2 is a possible D gene (6 bases). Germline V gene lookup returns CDR1 MNHNY and CDR2 SVGAGI (reference sequence). V was cut by 5 bases and J by 4 bases, with 16 bases left in between. This CDR3 is built from 15 residues. Written as DNA, the CDR3 is TGTGCCAGCAGTCGAGGGACTCAGAGGGCAGATACGCAGTATTTT. Residues: CASSRGTQRADTQYF.

With regard to this clone: One junction end disagrees with the germline gene, perhaps due to a read error. The V call is TRBV4-2, the J call TRBJ2-5; 16 bases fit TRBD2. The CDR3 sequence is 16 residues long. CDR1 LGHNA and CDR2 YNFKEQ come from the germline V gene. The DNA of the CDR3 is TGTGCCAGCAGCCCGGGACTAGCGGGGGGGCAAGAGATCCAGTACTTC. This gives the protein CASSPGLAGGQEIQYF.

CDR3 residues: CAWSRGTEKYEQYF. The DNA for the CDR3 is TGTGCCTGGAGTCGAGGGACAGAAAAGTACGAGCAGTACTTC. This chain connects TRBV30 to TRBJ2-7; the match to TRBD1 covers 7 bases. After removal of 2 bases from V and 4 bases from J, the junction contained 8 bases not matched to a gene. This CDR3 spans 14 amino acids. Germline V CDR1 and CDR2: GTSNPN, SVGIG (reference sequence). The complete variable domain, with remaining parts taken from reference TRBV30 and TRBJ2-7, reads SQTIHQWPATLVQPVGSPLSLECTVEGTSNPNLYWYRQAAGRGLQLLFYSVGIGQISSEVPQNLSASRPQDRQFILSSKKLLLSDSGFYLCAWSRGTEKYEQYFGPGTRLTVT.

This clone was seen a single time. This rearrangement joins TRBV4-3 to TRBJ1-1; D remains unclear. Germline V gene data show CDR1 as LGHNA and CDR2 as YSLEER. The CDR3 loop spans 14 amino acids. V was cut by 0 bases and J by 2 bases, with 7 bases left in between. The CDR3: CASSQDLGNTEAFF. The CDR3 DNA sequence: TGCGCCAGCAGCCAAGATCTGGGCAACACTGAAGCTTTCTTT.

The genes are TRBV5-6 and TRBJ1-3, with a weak D call TRBD1 (5 bases). With 4 bases removed from V and 4 bases from J, the gap between germline ends came to 9 bases. Germline V gene lookup returns CDR1 SGHDT and CDR2 YYEEEE. This CDR3 region has 13 residues. CDR3 sequence: CASSIGGGNTIYF. CDR3 sequence (DNA): TGTGCCAGCAGCATCGGGGGAGGAAACACCATATATTTT.

V is TRBV19 and J is TRBJ2-3; D ambiguous. The length of the CDR3 is 13 residues. V was clipped by 4 bases and J by 2 bases, with 7 bases between them. The germline V gene has CDR1 LNHDA and CDR2 SQIVND (reference sequence). The CDR3 nucleotides are TGTGCCAGTAGTAATGCGGCCACAGATACGCAGTATTTT. It translates to CASSNAATDTQYF.

This sequence joins TRBV6-5 and TRBJ1-2, with 11 bases lining up with TRBD1. Germline CDR1 and CDR2: MNHEY and SVGAGI. V gave up 5 bases and J gave up 3 bases; unmatched junction bases: 5. CDR3 length equals 15 residues. CDR3 in amino acids: CASSQGQGGHYGYTF. The CDR3 DNA is TGTGCCAGCAGTCAGGGACAGGGGGGGCACTATGGCTACACCTTC.

V gene TRBV5-4 combines with J gene TRBJ2-2, with 10 bases that match TRBD2. The CDR3 contains 16 residues. The germline V gene has CDR1 SGHNT and CDR2 YYREEE (reference sequence). The V segment lost 2 bases and the J segment 7 bases; nucleotides outside the gene matches: 8. CDR3 amino acids: CASSLPSGGADGELFF. CDR3 nucleotides: TGTGCCAGCAGCTTACCCAGCGGGGGGGCTGACGGGGAGCTGTTTTTT.

The V call is TRBV4-3, the J call TRBJ2-7; 8 bases align to TRBD2. The CDR3 is 15 residues long. Germline CDR1 LGHNA, CDR2 YSLEER. V was clipped by 0 bases and J by 6 bases; unmatched bases: 7. The CDR3 nucleotides are TGCGCCAGCAGCCAAGATCGAGTTCGGGGGGGCGAGCAGTACTTC. Protein sequence: CASSQDRVRGGEQYF.

This clone showed up just a few times. The chain recombines TRBV5-4 with TRBJ1-3; D unresolved. The germline V gene encodes CDR1 SGHNT and CDR2 YYREEE (reference sequence). Trimming pared 4 bases from V and 6 bases from J, leaving 8 bases between. The CDR3 is made up of 12 amino acids. In DNA, the CDR3 is TGTGCCAGCAGCATCGAGGTAAACACCATATATTTT. Translation gives CASSIEVNTIYF.

The chain is built from TRBV6-1 and TRBJ1-2, with 11 bases fitting TRBD1. Germline CDR1 is MNHNS and CDR2 is SASEGT. The CDR3 length is 13 residues. The V and J ends lost 11 bases and 7 bases, in that order; junction bases with no gene match: 9. The CDR3 protein is CAGLGQGASGYTF. As DNA, the CDR3 is TGTGCCGGGCTCGGACAGGGGGCGTCTGGCTACACCTTC.

V usage is TRBV30 and J usage is TRBJ1-5; TRBD1 aligns across 11 bases. In germline, CDR1 is GTSNPN, CDR2 SVGIG (reference sequence). This CDR3 contains 13 residues. V trimming: 2 bases; J trimming: 9 bases; junction bases outside the gene matches: 3. This CDR3 is CAWSWDRGGPQHF. The CDR3 nucleotides are TGTGCCTGGAGTTGGGACAGGGGGGGGCCCCAGCATTTT.

V usage is TRBV6-6 and J usage is TRBJ2-7, with 10 bases lining up with TRBD2. There are 14 residues in the CDR3. The V gene end was trimmed by 0 bases and the J gene end by 6 bases; junction bases not matched to a gene: 2. Germline-derived CDR1 and CDR2 are MNHNY and SVGAGI (reference sequence). CDR3 nucleotides: TGTGCCAGCAGTTACTCGAGCGGGGGGGGCGAGCAGTACTTC. Translating it yields CASSYSSGGGEQYF.

This clone showed up just once. The chain links TRBV6-1 to TRBJ1-6; TRBD1 agrees at 7 bases. Germline CDR1 is MNHNS and CDR2 is SASEGT. J gave up 7 bases and V 5 bases, and 8 bases lay outside the gene matches. The CDR3 spans 15 residues. The CDR3 reads CASSRQGLENSPLHF. As DNA, the CDR3 is TGTGCCAGCAGTCGACAGGGACTTGAGAATTCACCCCTCCACTTT.

The genes are TRBV9 and TRBJ1-4; 10 nucleotides match TRBD1. CDR1 is SGDLS and CDR2 is YYNGEE in the germline V gene. The length of the CDR3 is 12 residues. Trimming removed 10 bases from V and 7 bases from J; junction bases left unmatched: 4. In nucleotides, the CDR3 is TGTGCCCCGGGACAGGGGTGTGAAAAACTGTTTTTT. Translated: CAPGQGCEKLFF.

This clone has just a few counts. The V call is TRBV30, the J call TRBJ1-3; D is undetermined. The CDR3 is 12 residues long. In germline, CDR1 is GTSNPN, CDR2 SVGIG (reference sequence). The germline V and J ends were trimmed by 2 bases and 3 bases, with 5 bases remaining between them. Written as DNA, the CDR3 is TGTGCCTGGAGTTTTCGTGGAAACACCATATATTTT. Translated: CAWSFRGNTIYF. Combining the CDR3 with reference TRBV30 and TRBJ1-3 gives the whole variable domain SQTIHQWPATLVQPVGSPLSLECTVEGTSNPNLYWYRQAAGRGLQLLFYSVGIGQISSEVPQNLSASRPQDRQFILSSKKLLLSDSGFYLCAWSFRGNTIYFGEGSWLTVV.

This clone was picked up many times. The chain couples TRBV4-3 to TRBJ1-4, with 10 bases matching TRBD1. From germline, CDR1 is LGHNA and CDR2 YSLEER. The CDR3 covers 15 residues. V trimming: 1 base; J trimming: 12 bases; junction bases outside the gene matches: 8. The chain's CDR3 is CASSQGPGQGSELFF. DNA of the CDR3: TGCGCCAGCAGCCAAGGACCGGGACAGGGGAGCGAACTGTTTTTT.

This clone was detected only once. V and J are TRBV7-2 and TRBJ1-2; no definite D call. V was pared by 1 base and J by 5 bases, with 11 bases between. The germline CDR1 and CDR2 sequences are SGHTA and FQGNSA. This CDR3 has 14 residues. The DNA of the CDR3 is TGTGCCAGCAGCTTAGACGGACTCCTATATGGCTACACCTTC. Encoded protein: CASSLDGLLYGYTF.

The sample holds a few counts of this clone. The chain uses TRBV2 and TRBJ2-7, with 9 bases aligning to TRBD2. CDR1 SNHLY and CDR2 FYNNEI come from the germline V gene. CDR3 length: 15 amino acids. V dropped 5 bases and J dropped 9; count of bases not matched to a gene: 14. CDR3 in amino acids: CASSTTSGLEHGQYF. The CDR3 nucleotides read TGTGCCAGCAGTACCACTAGCGGGTTAGAACACGGGCAGTACTTC. The whole variable domain, filled in from reference TRBV2 and TRBJ2-7, reads EPEVTQTPSHQVTQMGQEVILRCVPISNHLYFYWYRQILGQKVEFLVSFYNNEISEKSEIFDDQFSVERPDGSNFTLKIRSTKLEDSAMYFCASSTTSGLEHGQYFGPGTRLTVT.

This clone was counted between two and nine times. This chain connects TRBV5-1 to TRBJ2-5, with D tentatively TRBD1 (6 bases). The J call is uncertain, as TRBJ2-7 better fits the DNA end. There are 14 residues in the CDR3. The germline gives CDR1 SGHRS, CDR2 YFSETQ. This CDR3 reads CASSLTGTPYEQYF. In DNA form, the CDR3 reads TGCGCCAGCAGCTTGACAGGGACCCCCTACGAGCAGTACTTC.

The chain is built from TRBV19 and TRBJ2-5, with D perhaps matching TRBD1 (5 bases). This CDR3 comprises 15 residues. CDR1 and CDR2 from the germline V gene are LNHDA and SQIVND (reference sequence). Trimming removed 5 bases from V and 5 bases from J, with 18 bases in between. The DNA for the CDR3 is TGTGCCAGTAGTCATGGGGCTGGGGCAGGGGAGACCCAGTACTTC. Amino acids: CASSHGAGAGETQYF.

This chain joins TRBV7-2 and TRBJ1-4; TRBD1 matches at 7 bases. Germline V gives CDR1 SGHTA, CDR2 FQGNSA. V lost 0 bases and J lost 4; bases outside the gene matches: 2. The CDR3 runs to 15 residues. The CDR3 loop is CASSLATGINEKLFF. In nucleotides, the CDR3 is TGTGCCAGCAGCTTAGCGACAGGGATTAATGAAAAACTGTTTTTT.

This chain joins TRBV6-1 and TRBJ1-5; the D is unclear. Trimming stripped 3 bases from V and 7 bases from J, with 13 bases between. The CDR3 is 14 residues long. Germline V gene data show CDR1 as MNHNS and CDR2 as SASEGT. The CDR3 loop is CASSDRYLGQPQHF. DNA of the CDR3: TGTGCCAGCAGTGACCGATACTTGGGCCAGCCCCAGCATTTT.

The V call is TRBV4-2, the J call TRBJ2-3; 14 bases are shared with TRBD2. This CDR3 has 17 amino acids. J was trimmed by 0 bases and V by 2 bases; bases with no gene match: 1. Germline V gene sequence: CDR1 LGHNA, CDR2 YNFKEQ. In nucleotides, the CDR3 is TGTGCCAGCAGCCAACGGACTAGCGGGGGGAGCACAGATACGCAGTATTTT. Protein: CASSQRTSGGSTDTQYF.

This chain connects TRBV10-3 to TRBJ1-1; D gene ambiguous. The ends were cut back, 7 bases at V and 3 bases at J, with 15 bases in the middle. CDR1 is ENHRY and CDR2 is SYGVKD in the germline V gene. The CDR3 consists of 14 residues. The CDR3 DNA reads as TGTGCCATCAAGGTTGAGGGCCAGCACACTGAAGCTTTCTTT. Residues: CAIKVEGQHTEAFF.

This chain uses TRBV6-5 with TRBJ2-7; D may be TRBD1 (6 bases). The CDR3 runs to 14 residues. CDR1 and CDR2 from the germline V gene are MNHEY and SVGAGI. V dropped 6 bases and J dropped 1 base, with 13 bases sitting between them. The CDR3 coding sequence is TGTGCCAGCAGACAGACAGGACTTTCCTACGAGCAGTACTTC. It yields the protein CASRQTGLSYEQYF.